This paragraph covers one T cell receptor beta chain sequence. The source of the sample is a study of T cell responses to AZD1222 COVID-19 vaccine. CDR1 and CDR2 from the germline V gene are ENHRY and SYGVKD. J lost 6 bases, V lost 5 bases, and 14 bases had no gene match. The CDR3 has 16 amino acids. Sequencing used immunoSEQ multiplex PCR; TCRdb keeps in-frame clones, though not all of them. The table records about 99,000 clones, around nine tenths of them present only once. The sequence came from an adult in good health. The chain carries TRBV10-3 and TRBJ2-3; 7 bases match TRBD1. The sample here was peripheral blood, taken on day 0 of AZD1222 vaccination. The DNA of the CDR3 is TGTGCCATCAGTAAAGGACAGGTTAAAACAGGGGATACGCAGTATTTT. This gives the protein CAISKGQVKTGDTQYF.